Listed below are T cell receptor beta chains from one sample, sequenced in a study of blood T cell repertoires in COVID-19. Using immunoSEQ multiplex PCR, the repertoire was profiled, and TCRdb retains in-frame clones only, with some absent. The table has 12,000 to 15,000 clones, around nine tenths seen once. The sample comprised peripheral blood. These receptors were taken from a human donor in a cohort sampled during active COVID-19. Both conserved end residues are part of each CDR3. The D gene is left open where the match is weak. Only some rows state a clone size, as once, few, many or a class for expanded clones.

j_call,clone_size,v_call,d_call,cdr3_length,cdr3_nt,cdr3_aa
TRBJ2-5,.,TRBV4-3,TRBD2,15,TGCGCCAGCAGCCAGGGCGCTAGCGGGAGTGAGACCCAGTACTTC,CASSQGASGSETQYF
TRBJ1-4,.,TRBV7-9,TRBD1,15,TGTGCCAGCAGCCCCCCGGAGACAGGGACCGAAAAACTGTTTTTT,CASSPPETGTEKLFF
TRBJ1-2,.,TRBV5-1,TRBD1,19,TGCGCCAGCAGCTTGAACCGTGGTGTTGGGGACAGGGCCTTATCAGGCTACACCTTC,CASSLNRGVGDRALSGYTF
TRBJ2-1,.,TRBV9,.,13,TGTGCCAGCAGCGTCCGGACAAACAATGAGCAGTTCTTC,CASSVRTNNEQFF
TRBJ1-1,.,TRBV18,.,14,TGTGCCAGCTCACCACATCCGGGGTACACTGAAGCTTTCTTT,CASSPHPGYTEAFF
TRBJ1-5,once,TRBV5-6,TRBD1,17,TGTGCCAGCAGCTTGGGAACAGGGGGCGATGGCAATCAGCCCCAGCATTTT,CASSLGTGGDGNQPQHF
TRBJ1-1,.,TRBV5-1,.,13,TGCGCCAGCGGGTACAGGGAGAACACTGAAGCTTTCTTT,CASGYRENTEAFF
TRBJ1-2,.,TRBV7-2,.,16,TGTGCCAGCAGCTTAAGTCAGGTCGACAGCAAGTATGGCTACACCTTC,CASSLSQVDSKYGYTF
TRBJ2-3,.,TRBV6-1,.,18,TGTGCCAGCAGTGAGAGGCTAGTCGGAGCGACTAGCACAGATACGCAGTATTTT,CASSERLVGATSTDTQYF
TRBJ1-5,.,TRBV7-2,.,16,TGTGCCAGCAGCTTACATCCAGGGGAATACAATCAGCCCCAGCATTTT,CASSLHPGEYNQPQHF
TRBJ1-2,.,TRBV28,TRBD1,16,TGTGCCAGCAGTTACAGGGGGGGGCCCACTAACTATGGCTACACCTTC,CASSYRGGPTNYGYTF
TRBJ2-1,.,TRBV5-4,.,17,TGTGCCAGCAGCTTGGAGTCGTGGAGGGGCTCCTACAATGAGCAGTTCTTC,CASSLESWRGSYNEQFF
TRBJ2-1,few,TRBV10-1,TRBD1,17,TGCGCCAGCAGTGAGGGCGGGACAGGGGGTAAGAGGAATGAGCAGTTCTTC,CASSEGGTGGKRNEQFF
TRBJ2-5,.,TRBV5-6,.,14,TGTGCCAGCAGCCTAACCGGGACATTGGAGACCCAGTACTTC,CASSLTGTLETQYF
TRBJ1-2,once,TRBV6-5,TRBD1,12,TGTGCCAAGGACAGGGCTGAGGATGGCTACACCTTC,CAKDRAEDGYTF
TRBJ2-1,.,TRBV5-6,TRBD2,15,TGTGCCAGCAGCTTGGGATCCAGCGGGGGCAATGAGCAGTTCTTC,CASSLGSSGGNEQFF
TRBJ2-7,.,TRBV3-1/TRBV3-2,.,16,TGTGCCAGCAGCCAAGACAATCGAGCGTTTTCCTACGAGCAGTACTTC,CASSQDNRAFSYEQYF
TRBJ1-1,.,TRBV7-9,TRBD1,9,TGTGCCAGCAGCCTGACAGGGGCCTTT,CASSLTGAF
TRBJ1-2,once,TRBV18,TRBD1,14,TGTGCCAGCTCGTCAATTGACAGGGACTATGGCTACACCTTC,CASSSIDRDYGYTF
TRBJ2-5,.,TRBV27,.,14,TGTGCCAGCAGTTTTTACGGGAGCCAAGAGACCCAGTACTTC,CASSFYGSQETQYF
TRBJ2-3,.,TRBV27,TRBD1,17,TGTGCCAGCAGTTCCTATGGACAGGGTGGGCGCACAGATACGCAGTATTTT,CASSSYGQGGRTDTQYF
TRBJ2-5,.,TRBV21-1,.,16,TGTGCCAGCAGCAAAGGGGACAGGGGGAGTCAAGAGACCCAGTACTTC,CASSKGDRGSQETQYF
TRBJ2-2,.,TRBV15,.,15,TGTGCCACCATTACAAATTTTCCCAACACCGGGGAGCTGTTTTTT,CATITNFPNTGELFF
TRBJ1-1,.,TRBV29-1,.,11,TGCAGCGTAAGGGGGAGCACTGAAGCTTTCTTT,CSVRGSTEAFF
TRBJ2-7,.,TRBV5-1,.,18,.,CASSFLWVSGTSGDEQYF
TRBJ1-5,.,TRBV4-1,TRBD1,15,TGCGCCAGCAGCCAAGAGGGACAGGTGGATCAGCCCCAGCATTTT,CASSQEGQVDQPQHF
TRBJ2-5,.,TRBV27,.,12,TGTGCCAGCAGGGGGGGACCCGAGACCCAGTACTTC,CASRGGPETQYF